The 27 T cell receptor beta chains presented below share a single source sample, sequenced in a study of graft-versus-host responses after intestinal transplantation. These receptors have no identified antigens. The data were produced by immunoSEQ multiplex PCR, yet TCRdb's version contains in-frame clones alone and is incomplete. Of 95,000 to 130,000 clones listed, just over 90% are singletons. The material sequenced was unstimulated CD4+ T cells sorted from spleen or lymph node cells, taken before intestinal transplant. These receptors came from a human donor who received an intestinal transplant.

This clone was recorded a few times. The chain recombines TRBV5-6 with TRBJ2-7; D not certain. The V end was cut by 2 bases, the J end by 2 bases, with 14 bases between. The CDR3 runs 15 residues. From germline, CDR1 is SGHDT and CDR2 YYEEEE. The chain's CDR3 is CASSFRTVGPYEQYF. In nucleotides, the CDR3 is TGTGCCAGCAGCTTTAGAACAGTCGGCCCCTACGAGCAGTACTTC.

The rearrangement links TRBV19 to TRBJ1-5; 9 positions agree with TRBD1. The CDR3 is made up of 15 amino acids. Trimming cost V 3 bases and J 5 bases; bases outside gene matches: 5. The germline V gene has CDR1 LNHDA and CDR2 SQIVND (reference sequence). The DNA for the CDR3 is TGTGCCAGTAGTATGGGACAGGGTCAGTATCAGCCCCAGCATTTT. Translation: CASSMGQGQYQPQHF. Full variable domain (remainder filled in from reference TRBV19 and TRBJ1-5): DGGITQSPKYLFRKEGQNVTLSCEQNLNHDAMYWYRQDPGQGLRLIYYSQIVNDFQKGDIAEGYSVSREKKESFPLTVTSAQKNPTAFYLCASSMGQGQYQPQHFGDGTRLSIL.

This chain uses TRBV30 with TRBJ2-3; no definite D call. Germline assignment: CDR1 GTSNPN and CDR2 SVGIG (reference sequence). The CDR3 extends over 14 amino acids. Deletions cut 3 bases from V and 2 bases from J, with 12 bases between. CDR3 nucleotides: TGTGCCTGGAGCCTCCTAGGATACACAGATACGCAGTATTTT. Encoded protein: CAWSLLGYTDTQYF.

V gene TRBV29-1 combines with J gene TRBJ1-4, with D hard to call. Trimming removed 0 bases at V and 8 bases at J, with 13 bases between. This CDR3 is 14 amino acids long. From germline, CDR1 is SQVTM and CDR2 ANQGSEA. CDR3 coding DNA: TGCAGCGTTGAAGATGGGGTAACTAGGGAAAAACTGTTTTTT. This translates into CSVEDGVTREKLFF.

The J gene is TRBJ1-6, the V gene TRBV5-1; maybe TRBD1 (5 bases). Looked up from germline, CDR1 is SGHRS and CDR2 is YFSETQ. V lost 2 bases, J lost 5 bases, and 8 bases lay in between. The CDR3 totals 14 residues. The CDR3 DNA sequence: TGCGCCAGCAGCTTTGAAGGGGATAATTCACCCCTCCACTTT. As protein: CASSFEGDNSPLHF.

This chain joins TRBV19 and TRBJ2-7, with TRBD1 identical over 9 bases. Losses at the gene ends were 4 bases for V and 3 bases for J; bases not matched to a gene: 7. Germline V lookup: CDR1 LNHDA, CDR2 SQIVND (reference sequence). The CDR3 spans 15 residues. CDR3 loop: CASSTRDRVIYEQYF. Written as DNA, the CDR3 is TGTGCCAGTAGTACGCGGGACAGGGTAATCTACGAGCAGTACTTC.

V gene TRBV5-1 combines with J gene TRBJ2-2; 8 positions agree with TRBD1. Germline-derived CDR1 and CDR2 are SGHRS and YFSETQ. This CDR3 has 16 amino acids. Unmatched junction bases numbered 6, after V lost 0 bases and J lost 5 bases. Here the CDR3 DNA reads TGCGCCAGCAGCTTGGTTCCAGGGGGCAAGACCGGGGAGCTGTTTTTT. Amino acids: CASSLVPGGKTGELFF.

This chain connects TRBV6-1 to TRBJ2-2, with 10 bases that match TRBD2. The CDR3 runs 15 residues. Germline CDR1 reads MNHNS; CDR2 reads SASEGT. The V and J ends lost 8 bases and 3 bases, in that order; junction bases with no gene match: 6. The CDR3 nucleotides read TGTGCCAGCTCTGCTAGCGGGGGAGACACCGGGGAGCTGTTTTTT. Amino acid sequence: CASSASGGDTGELFF.

This clone was counted a few times. The chain combines TRBV4-2 with TRBJ2-7, with 10 bases aligning to TRBD2. This CDR3 is built from 15 residues. V was pared by 2 bases and J by 0 bases, with 1 base of the junction left unmatched. Looked up from germline, CDR1 is LGHNA and CDR2 is YNFKEQ. DNA of the CDR3: TGTGCCAGCAGCCAAAGGACTAGCGGCTCCTACGAGCAGTACTTC. The encoded protein is CASSQRTSGSYEQYF.

The sample holds a few counts of this clone. The chain links TRBV30 to TRBJ1-1, with 8 bases that match TRBD1. Trimming removed 0 bases from V and 6 bases from J; junction bases left unmatched: 0. This CDR3 has 12 amino acids. Germline loops: CDR1 GTSNPN, CDR2 SVGIG (reference sequence). This CDR3 reads CAWSVRGPEAFF. For the CDR3, the DNA is TGTGCCTGGAGTGTCAGGGGGCCTGAAGCTTTCTTT.

The V and J genes are TRBV4-2 and TRBJ1-6, with 7 positions matching TRBD1. The CDR3 spans 14 residues. With 6 bases clipped from V and 7 bases from J, the junction kept 6 bases outside the gene matches. Germline CDR1 reads LGHNA; CDR2 reads YNFKEQ. The CDR3 here is CASSSQTGNSPLHF. In DNA, the CDR3 is TGTGCCAGCAGTAGCCAGACAGGGAATTCACCCCTCCACTTT.

In the case of this clone: One junction end disagrees with the germline gene, perhaps due to a read error. V and J are TRBV19 and TRBJ1-5; tentatively, D is TRBD1 (6 bases). The CDR3 is made up of 14 amino acids. Germline values: CDR1 LNHDA, CDR2 SQIVND (reference sequence). This CDR3 reads CASTIQGLNQPQHF. In nucleotides, the CDR3 is TGTGCCAGTACTATACAGGGTCTAAATCAGCCCCAGCATTTT.

This chain uses TRBV28 with TRBJ2-7; D is possibly TRBD2 (5 bases). CDR1 and CDR2 (germline): MDHEN, SYDVKM. Between the trimmed V and J ends, which lost 6 bases and 0 bases, there was a span of 15 bases. This CDR3 has 15 amino acids. CDR3 bases: TGTGCCAGCAGCCCCGGGGAAATTAGCTCCTACGAGCAGTACTTC. It is translated as CASSPGEISSYEQYF.

J is TRBJ2-1 and V is TRBV7-9; 7 nucleotides agree with TRBD2. Germline CDR1 reads SEHNR; CDR2 reads FQNEAQ (reference sequence). V was clipped by 4 bases and J by 10 bases; unmatched bases: 19. The CDR3 extends over 17 amino acids. For the CDR3, the DNA is TGTGCCAGCAGCTCCTTCGAGGGACTACCTGATTCTCGGGAGCAGTTCTTC. Protein sequence: CASSSFEGLPDSREQFF.

The chain uses TRBV6-6 and TRBJ1-1, with 10 bases aligning to TRBD1. Losses at the gene ends were 2 bases for V and 4 bases for J; bases not matched to a gene: 7. CDR1 is MNHNY and CDR2 is SVGAGI in the germline V gene (reference sequence). The CDR3 loop spans 16 amino acids. The chain's CDR3 is CASSYPPGQGSTEAFF. In nucleotides, the CDR3 is TGTGCCAGCAGTTACCCACCGGGACAGGGGAGCACTGAAGCTTTCTTT.

The chain combines TRBV18 with TRBJ2-7, with D perhaps TRBD1 (7 bases). The V gene's germline CDR1 is KGHSH and CDR2 LQKENI. This CDR3 contains 16 residues. Trimming took 3 bases from V and 4 from J, leaving 19 bases between them. CDR3 coding DNA: TGTGCCAGCTCACCTCCGACCGCAGGGGGGCCTTACGAGCAGTACTTC. It specifies CASSPPTAGGPYEQYF.

The sample holds one count of this clone. V gene TRBV2 combines with J gene TRBJ2-5; 8 bases are a match to TRBD2. V lost 6 bases and J lost 4; bases outside the gene matches: 10. From germline, CDR1 is SNHLY and CDR2 FYNNEI. The CDR3 has 15 residues. CDR3 DNA: TGTGCCAGCAGCCCTGGGACTAGGAGGGGAGAGACCCAGTACTTC. Residues: CASSPGTRRGETQYF.

V usage is TRBV6-1 and J usage is TRBJ1-5, with TRBD1 as a possible D gene (5 bases). The V gene lost 6 bases and the J gene lost 5 bases, with 14 bases spanning the gap. CDR3 size: 14 residues. The germline CDR1 and CDR2 sequences are MNHNS and SASEGT. CDR3 region: CASRMTVMHQPQHF. CDR3 sequence (DNA): TGTGCCAGCAGGATGACAGTTATGCATCAGCCCCAGCATTTT.

The CDR3 here is CASSPTGGRDTEAFF. The CDR3 nucleotides read TGTGCCAGCTCACCGACAGGGGGCAGGGACACTGAAGCTTTCTTT. The chain uses TRBV18 and TRBJ1-1, with TRBD1 identical over 10 bases. The ends lost 3 bases at V and 3 bases at J; junction bases unmatched: 4. Germline V gives CDR1 KGHSH, CDR2 LQKENI. The CDR3 extends over 15 amino acids. The variable domain in full, completed from reference TRBV18 and TRBJ1-1, reads NAGVMQNPRHLVRRRGQEARLRCSPMKGHSHVYWYRQLPEEGLKFMVYLQKENIIDESGMPKERFSAEFPKEGPSILRIQQVVRGDSAAYFCASSPTGGRDTEAFFGQGTRLTVV.

The rearrangement joins TRBV11-2 to TRBJ2-7; maybe TRBD2 (5 bases). The V and J ends lost 6 bases and 0 bases respectively, with 9 bases between them. Germline V gene data show CDR1 as SGHAT and CDR2 as FQNNGV. The CDR3 is made up of 13 amino acids. CDR3 amino acids: CASRRASSYEQYF. CDR3 nucleotides: TGTGCCAGCAGGAGGGCCAGCTCCTACGAGCAGTACTTC.

This chain joins TRBV5-6 and TRBJ1-4; 8 bases map to TRBD1. CDR3 length: 14 amino acids. Germline V CDR1 and CDR2: SGHDT, YYEEEE. V was clipped by 2 bases and J by 3 bases; unmatched bases: 0. The CDR3 nucleotides are TGTGCCAGCAGCTTACAGGGGGCTAATGAAAAACTGTTTTTT. Its protein product is CASSLQGANEKLFF.

The rearrangement joins TRBV7-8 to TRBJ1-1; perhaps TRBD1 as D (5 bases). The CDR3 has 13 amino acids. V dropped 2 bases and J dropped 4 bases, with 8 bases sitting between them. CDR1 and CDR2 from the germline V gene are SGHVS and FQNEAQ. The CDR3 sequence is CASSLRQGTEAFF. In DNA, the CDR3 is TGTGCCAGCAGCTTAAGGCAGGGCACTGAAGCTTTCTTT.

The V call is TRBV7-6, the J call TRBJ2-1; 9 bases agree with TRBD2. V was clipped by 1 base and J by 9 bases; unmatched bases: 10. The germline CDR1 and CDR2 sequences are SGHVS and FNYEAQ. This CDR3 has 16 residues. The CDR3 bases are TGTGCCAGCAGCTTAGGGTCCAGCGGGGGGCAGGGTGAGCAGTTCTTC. It translates to CASSLGSSGGQGEQFF.

The rearrangement joins TRBV6-5 to TRBJ1-1; 10 bases match TRBD1. The CDR3 consists of 14 residues. The germline CDR1 and CDR2 sequences are MNHEY and SVGAGI. After removal of 6 bases from V and 4 bases from J, the junction contained 5 bases not matched to a gene. The chain's CDR3 is CASSMDRGSTEAFF. The CDR3 bases are TGTGCCAGCAGCATGGACAGGGGGAGCACTGAAGCTTTCTTT.

The V call is TRBV25-1, the J call TRBJ2-5; 8 bases fit TRBD2. Losses at the gene ends were 4 bases for V and 3 bases for J; bases not matched to a gene: 4. This CDR3 has 14 residues. Germline lookup yields CDR1 MGHDK and CDR2 SYGVNS. The CDR3: CASSGLGLEETQYF. The CDR3, as DNA: TGTGCCAGCAGTGGGCTGGGACTAGAAGAGACCCAGTACTTC.

This rearrangement joins TRBV19 to TRBJ1-1, with 9 bases identical to TRBD1. This CDR3 comprises 13 residues. V trimming: 8 bases; J trimming: 5 bases; junction bases outside the gene matches: 6. Per the germline V gene, CDR1 is LNHDA and CDR2 is SQIVND (reference sequence). The chain's CDR3 is CASYDRGETEAFF. CDR3 nucleotide sequence: TGTGCCAGTTACGACAGGGGGGAGACTGAAGCTTTCTTT.

The chain is built from TRBV5-1 and TRBJ2-1, with D possibly being TRBD2 (5 bases). Per germline, CDR1 SGHRS and CDR2 YFSETQ. The germline V and J ends were trimmed by 4 bases and 2 bases, with 7 bases remaining between them. CDR3 size: 13 residues. The CDR3 DNA sequence: TGCGCCAGCAGCCCGGAGGCCTACAATGAGCAGTTCTTC. It codes for CASSPEAYNEQFF.